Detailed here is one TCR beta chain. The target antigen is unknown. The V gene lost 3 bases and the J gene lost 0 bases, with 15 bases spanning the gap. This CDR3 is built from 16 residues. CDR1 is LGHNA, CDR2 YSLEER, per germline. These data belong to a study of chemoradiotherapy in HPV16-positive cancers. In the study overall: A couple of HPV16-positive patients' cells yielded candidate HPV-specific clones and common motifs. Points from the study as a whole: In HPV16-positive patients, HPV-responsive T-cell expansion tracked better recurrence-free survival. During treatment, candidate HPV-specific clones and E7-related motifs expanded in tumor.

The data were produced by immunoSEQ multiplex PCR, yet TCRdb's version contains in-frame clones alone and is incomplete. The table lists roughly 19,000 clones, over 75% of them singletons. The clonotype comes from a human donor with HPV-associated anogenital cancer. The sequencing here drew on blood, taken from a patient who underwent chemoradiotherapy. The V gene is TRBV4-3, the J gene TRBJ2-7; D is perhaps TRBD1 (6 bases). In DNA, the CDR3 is TGCGCCAGCAGCCAGAGGACAGAGACCACCTCCTACGAGCAGTACTTC. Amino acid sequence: CASSQRTETTSYEQYF.